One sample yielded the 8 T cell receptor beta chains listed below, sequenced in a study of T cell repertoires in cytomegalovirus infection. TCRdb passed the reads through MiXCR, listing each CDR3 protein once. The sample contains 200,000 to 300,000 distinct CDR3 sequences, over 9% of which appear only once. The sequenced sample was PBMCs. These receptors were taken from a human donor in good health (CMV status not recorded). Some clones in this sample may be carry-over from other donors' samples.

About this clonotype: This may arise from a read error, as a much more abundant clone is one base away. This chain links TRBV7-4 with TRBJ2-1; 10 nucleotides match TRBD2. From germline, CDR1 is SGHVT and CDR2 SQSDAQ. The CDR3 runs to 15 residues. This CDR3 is CVSTKAGGKYNEQFF. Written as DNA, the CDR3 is TGTGTCAGCACCAAAGCGGGAGGGAAATACAATGAGCAGTTCTTC.

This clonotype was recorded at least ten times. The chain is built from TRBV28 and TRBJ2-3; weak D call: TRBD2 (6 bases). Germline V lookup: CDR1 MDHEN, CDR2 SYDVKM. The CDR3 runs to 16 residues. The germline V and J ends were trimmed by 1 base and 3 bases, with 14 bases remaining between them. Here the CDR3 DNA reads TGTGCCAGCAGTTTATTGGGACTGCCGCCAACAGATACGCAGTATTTT. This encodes CASSLLGLPPTDTQYF.

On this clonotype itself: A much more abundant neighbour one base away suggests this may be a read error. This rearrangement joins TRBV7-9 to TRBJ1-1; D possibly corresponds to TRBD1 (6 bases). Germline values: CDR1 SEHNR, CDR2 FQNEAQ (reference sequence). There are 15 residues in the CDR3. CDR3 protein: CVSSQDSQSVTEAFF. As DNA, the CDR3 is TGTGTCAGCAGCCAGGACAGCCAATCGGTCACTGAAGCTTTCTTT.

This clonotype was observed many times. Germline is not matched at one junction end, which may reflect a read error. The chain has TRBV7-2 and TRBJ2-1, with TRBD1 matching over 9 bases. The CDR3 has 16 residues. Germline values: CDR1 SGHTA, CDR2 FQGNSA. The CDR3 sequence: CASSIAGTGSYNEQFF. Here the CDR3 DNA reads TGTGCCAGCAGCATAGCCGGGACAGGGTCCTACAATGAGCAGTTCTTC. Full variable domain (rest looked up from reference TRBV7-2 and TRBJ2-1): GAGVSQSPSNKVTEKGKDVELRCDPISGHTALYWYRQSLGQGLEFLIYFQGNSAPDKSGLPSDRFSAERTGGSVSTLTIQRTQQEDSAVYLCASSIAGTGSYNEQFFGPGTRLTVL.

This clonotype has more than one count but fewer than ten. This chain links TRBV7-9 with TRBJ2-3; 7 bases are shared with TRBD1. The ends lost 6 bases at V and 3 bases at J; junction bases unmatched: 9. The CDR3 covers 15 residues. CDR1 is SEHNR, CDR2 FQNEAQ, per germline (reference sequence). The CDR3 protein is CASRETGMRTDTQYF. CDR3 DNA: TGTGCCAGCAGGGAGACAGGGATGAGGACAGATACGCAGTATTTT.

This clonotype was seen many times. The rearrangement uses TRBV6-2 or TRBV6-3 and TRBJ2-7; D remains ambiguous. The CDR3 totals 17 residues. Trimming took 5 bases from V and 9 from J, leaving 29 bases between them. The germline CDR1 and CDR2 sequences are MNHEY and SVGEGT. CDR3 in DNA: TGTGCCAGCAGTGAGCCTCCTTGGGCCTTAAGAAATATGCCGCAGTACTTC. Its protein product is CASSEPPWALRNMPQYF.

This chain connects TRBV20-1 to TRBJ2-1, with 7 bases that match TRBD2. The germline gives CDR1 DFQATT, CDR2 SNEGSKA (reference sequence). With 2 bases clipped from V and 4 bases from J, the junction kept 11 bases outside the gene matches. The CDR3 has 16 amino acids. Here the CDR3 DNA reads TGCAGTGCTAGACCCCTAAAGCGGGACGCGTACAATGAGCAGTTCTTC. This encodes CSARPLKRDAYNEQFF.

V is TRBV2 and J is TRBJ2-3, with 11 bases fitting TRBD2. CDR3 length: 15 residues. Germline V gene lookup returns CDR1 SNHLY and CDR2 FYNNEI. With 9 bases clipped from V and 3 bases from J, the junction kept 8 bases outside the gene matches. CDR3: CARSRLAGSTDTQYF. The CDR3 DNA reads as TGTGCCAGAAGTCGACTAGCGGGATCGACAGATACGCAGTATTTT.